This T cell receptor beta chain was retrieved from a study of control samples from healthy donors and cancer patients. Assay used: immunoSEQ multiplex PCR; TCRdb lists only in-frame clones, some missing. This table has more than 120,000 clones, 75% to 95% appearing once. From germline, CDR1 is SQVTM and CDR2 ANQGSEA. This CDR3 has 14 amino acids. V was clipped by 3 bases and J by 0 bases; unmatched bases: 2. The chain employs TRBV29-1 and TRBJ2-1; 7 bases line up with TRBD2. The sequenced material came from blood. The TCR sequence derives from a man younger than 45 in good health. The CDR3 reads CSVEGGSSYNEQFF. CDR3 coding DNA: TGCAGCGTTGAGGGCGGGAGCTCCTACAATGAGCAGTTCTTC.